Listed below are T cell receptor beta chains from one sample, sequenced in a study of sequential checkpoint blockade in melanoma. Assay: immunoSEQ multiplex PCR; the TCRdb copy retains only in-frame clones and omits some. The table lists 35,000 to 45,000 clones, about four fifths of them singletons. This specimen consisted of CD8+ T cells sorted from blood (inferred from file names), obtained from a patient given nivolumab and ipilimumab in sequence. All receptors derive from a human donor with melanoma. The CDR3 runs from the conserved cysteine through the conserved F or W. D genes are given only for firm matches. Clone size is stated in some rows and not others, as once, few, many or a class when expanded.

TRBJ1-1 | TRBV7-9 | - | - | CASSLVQENTEAFF | TGTGCCAGCAGCTTAGTTCAGGAGAACACTGAAGCTTTCTTT
TRBJ2-7 | TRBV5-6 | TRBD1 | - | CASSFSRTGGYYEQYF | TGTGCCAGCAGCTTCTCCCGGACAGGGGGATACTACGAGCAGTACTTC
TRBJ1-5 | TRBV21-1 | - | large | CASSKDGKFNQPQHF | TGTGCCAGCAGCAAAGACGGGAAGTTTAATCAGCCCCAGCATTTT
TRBJ2-5 | TRBV7-2 | - | - | CASSLQGPETQYF | TGTGCCAGCAGCTTACAGGGGCCTGAGACCCAGTACTTC
TRBJ2-1 | TRBV7-9 | - | once | CASSPTGTASWNEQFF | TGTGCCAGCAGCCCCACCGGGACTGCGTCTTGGAATGAGCAGTTCTTC
TRBJ1-1 | TRBV5-5 | - | - | CASSQDPGDTEAFF | TGTGCCAGCAGCCAAGATCCCGGAGACACTGAAGCTTTCTTT
TRBJ1-2 | TRBV6-6 | TRBD1 | medium-sized | CASSSLQGFEYGYTF | TGTGCCAGCAGTTCGCTACAGGGGTTTGAGTATGGCTACACCTTC
TRBJ1-1 | TRBV29-1 | - | - | CSVTEGNTEAFF | TGCAGCGTTACGGAGGGGAACACTGAAGCTTTCTTT
TRBJ1-2 | TRBV28 | - | - | CASSLGPSNYGYTF | TGTGCCAGCAGTCTGGGCCCCTCTAACTATGGCTACACCTTC
TRBJ2-1 | TRBV30 | TRBD1 | - | CAWSTGGEQFF | TGTGCCTGGAGCACAGGGGGGGAGCAGTTCTTC
TRBJ2-5 | TRBV28 | TRBD1 | - | CASEGQKYQETQYF | TGTGCCAGCGAGGGACAGAAGTACCAAGAGACCCAGTACTTC
TRBJ2-7 | TRBV11-2 | TRBD2 | - | CASSLDGWLAERYEQYF | TGTGCCAGCAGCTTAGATGGATGGCTAGCGGAGAGATACGAGCAGTACTTC
TRBJ2-7 | TRBV29-1 | TRBD1 | - | CSVGGQGAGEQYF | TGCAGCGTTGGAGGACAGGGGGCAGGCGAGCAGTACTTC
TRBJ2-7 | TRBV28 | TRBD1 | - | CASSLGRGYAEDEQYF | TGTGCCAGCAGTTTAGGCAGGGGGTACGCGGAAGACGAGCAGTACTTC
TRBJ1-2 | TRBV7-9 | TRBD1 | - | CASRQGFDYGYTF | TGTGCCAGCAGACAGGGGTTCGACTATGGCTACACCTTC